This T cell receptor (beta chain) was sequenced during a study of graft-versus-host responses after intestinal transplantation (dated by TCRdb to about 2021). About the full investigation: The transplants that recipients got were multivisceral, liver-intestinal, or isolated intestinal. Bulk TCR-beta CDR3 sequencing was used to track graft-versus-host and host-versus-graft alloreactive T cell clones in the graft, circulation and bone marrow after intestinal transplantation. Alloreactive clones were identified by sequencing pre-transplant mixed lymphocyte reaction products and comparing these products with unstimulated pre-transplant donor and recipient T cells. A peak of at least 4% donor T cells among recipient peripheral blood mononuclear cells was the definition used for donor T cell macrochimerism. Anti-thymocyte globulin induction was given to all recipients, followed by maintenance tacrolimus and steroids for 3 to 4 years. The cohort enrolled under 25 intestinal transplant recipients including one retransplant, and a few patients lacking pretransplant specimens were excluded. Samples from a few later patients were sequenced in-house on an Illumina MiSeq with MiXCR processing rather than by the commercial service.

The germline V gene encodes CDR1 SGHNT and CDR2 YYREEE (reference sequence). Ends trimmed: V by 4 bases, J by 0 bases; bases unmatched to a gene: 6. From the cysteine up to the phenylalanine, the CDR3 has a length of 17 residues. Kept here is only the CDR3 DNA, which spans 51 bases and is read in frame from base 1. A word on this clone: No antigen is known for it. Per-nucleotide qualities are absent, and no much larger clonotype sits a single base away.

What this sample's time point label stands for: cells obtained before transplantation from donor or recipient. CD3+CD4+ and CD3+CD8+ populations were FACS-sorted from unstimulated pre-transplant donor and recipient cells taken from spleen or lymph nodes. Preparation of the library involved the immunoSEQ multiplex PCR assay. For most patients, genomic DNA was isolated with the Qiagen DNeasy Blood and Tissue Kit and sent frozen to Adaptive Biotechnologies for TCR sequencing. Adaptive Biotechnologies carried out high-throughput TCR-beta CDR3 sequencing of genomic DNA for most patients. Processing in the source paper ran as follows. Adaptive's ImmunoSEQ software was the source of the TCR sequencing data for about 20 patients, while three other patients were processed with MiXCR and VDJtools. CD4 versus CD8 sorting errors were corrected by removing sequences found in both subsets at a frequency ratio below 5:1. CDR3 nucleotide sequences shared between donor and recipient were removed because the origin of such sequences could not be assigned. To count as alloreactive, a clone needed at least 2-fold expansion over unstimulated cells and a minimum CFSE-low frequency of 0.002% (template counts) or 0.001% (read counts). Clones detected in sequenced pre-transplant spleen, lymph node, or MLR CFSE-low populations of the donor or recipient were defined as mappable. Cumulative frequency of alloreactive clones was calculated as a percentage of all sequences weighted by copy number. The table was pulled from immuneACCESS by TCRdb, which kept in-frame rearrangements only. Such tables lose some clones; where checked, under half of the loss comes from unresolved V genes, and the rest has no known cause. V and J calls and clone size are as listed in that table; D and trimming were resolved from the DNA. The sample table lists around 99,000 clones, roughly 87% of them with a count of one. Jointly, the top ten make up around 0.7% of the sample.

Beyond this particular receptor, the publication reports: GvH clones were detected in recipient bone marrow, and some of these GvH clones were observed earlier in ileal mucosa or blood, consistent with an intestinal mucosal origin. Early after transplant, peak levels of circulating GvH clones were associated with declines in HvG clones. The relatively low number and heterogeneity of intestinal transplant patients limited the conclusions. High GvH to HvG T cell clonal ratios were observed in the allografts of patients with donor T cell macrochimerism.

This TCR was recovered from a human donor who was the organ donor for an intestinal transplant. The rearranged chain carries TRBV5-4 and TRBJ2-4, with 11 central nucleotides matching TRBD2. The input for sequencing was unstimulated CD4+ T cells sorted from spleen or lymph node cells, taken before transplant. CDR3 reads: CASSATSGGQAKNIQYF. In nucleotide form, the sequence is TGTGCCAGCAGCGCTACTAGCGGGGGTCAAGCCAAAAACATTCAGTACTTC.